The 5 T cell receptor beta chains reported below all come from one sample, sequenced in a study of blood T cell repertoires in COVID-19. This table comes from immunoSEQ multiplex PCR, and its TCRdb copy is limited to in-frame clones, with some not included. The data contain around 23,000 clones, roughly nine tenths of them singletons. The source material was peripheral blood. These receptors all come from a human donor in a cohort sampled during active COVID-19.

The chain is built from TRBV28 and TRBJ1-2; 7 bases map to TRBD1. In germline, CDR1 is MDHEN, CDR2 SYDVKM. CDR3 length: 13 amino acids. V dropped 10 bases and J dropped 6; count of bases not matched to a gene: 11. CDR3 residues: CAIQQGIVNGYTF. The DNA for the CDR3 is TGTGCCATTCAACAGGGGATCGTCAATGGCTACACCTTC.

The V gene is TRBV24-1, the J gene TRBJ2-2; TRBD1 matches 8 bases. With V trimmed by 10 bases and J by 2 bases, 8 bases remained unmatched. This CDR3 comprises 15 residues. Looked up from germline, CDR1 is KGHDR and CDR2 is SFDVKD. In DNA, the CDR3 is TGTGCCACACGAACCGACAGGGGCAACACCGGGGAGCTGTTTTTT. This translates into CATRTDRGNTGELFF.

The chain has TRBV2 and TRBJ1-4; D might be TRBD1 (5 bases). The germline V gene encodes CDR1 SNHLY and CDR2 FYNNEI. There are 14 residues in the CDR3. V dropped 8 bases and J dropped 5 bases, with 15 bases sitting between them. The CDR3 is CASALTGGNEKLFF. The CDR3, as DNA: TGTGCCAGCGCCTTAACAGGTGGGAATGAAAAACTGTTTTTT.

This rearrangement joins TRBV5-1 to TRBJ2-4, with TRBD1 matching over 10 bases. CDR1 SGHRS and CDR2 YFSETQ come from the germline V gene. The CDR3 loop spans 16 amino acids. Unmatched junction bases numbered 4, after V lost 4 bases and J lost 0 bases. CDR3 residues: CASSPGQGVAKNIQYF. CDR3 bases: TGCGCCAGCAGCCCAGGACAGGGGGTAGCCAAAAACATTCAGTACTTC. The whole variable domain, filled in from reference TRBV5-1 and TRBJ2-4, reads KAGVTQTPRYLIKTRGQQVTLSCSPISGHRSVSWYQQTPGQGLQFLFEYFSETQRNKGNFPGRFSGRQFSNSRSEMNVSTLELGDSALYLCASSPGQGVAKNIQYFGAGTRLSVL.

The chain carries TRBV3-1 (or the pseudogene TRBV3-2) and TRBJ2-5, with D possibly being TRBD2 (6 bases). Looked up from germline, CDR1 is LGHDT and CDR2 is YNNKEL (reference sequence). The ends were cut back, 11 bases at V and 0 bases at J, with 10 bases in the middle. The CDR3 runs 12 residues. The CDR3, as DNA: TGTGCCGGACGCGGGGACCAAGAGACCCAGTACTTC. Protein sequence: CAGRGDQETQYF.